This T cell receptor (beta chain) was recovered during a study of cytomegalovirus exposure and HLA in healthy donors. The wider study: Among 150 million to 200 million T cells, an earlier analysis found around 100 million unique TCR beta sequences. General study findings and limits: An Asian-associated ancestry cluster reportedly showed fewer N-insertions than the roughly 600-donor mean in a later analysis. The listing of approximately 160 TCR beta chains classed them as cytomegalovirus-associated.

About this clone: What it recognizes is unknown.

Germline CDR1 reads ENHRY; CDR2 reads SYGVKD. This CDR3 comprises 13 residues. Trimming removed 6 bases from V and 4 bases from J, with 12 bases in between. Unrecorded immune exposure was likely among donors, who were nominally healthy when sampled. Amplification used 60 Vbeta primers and 13 Jbeta primers. Some clones are missing from TCRdb's copy, which holds only in-frame ones; the method was immunoSEQ multiplex PCR. Of roughly 66,000 clones in the sample, approximately 80% were seen once. Sequenced material: PBMCs. The TCR comes from a man aged 18 to 35 in good health and CMV-seropositive. J is TRBJ1-1 and V is TRBV10-3; D is undetermined. CDR3 bases: TGTGCCATCAGAGGCGCTACTAGCACTGAAGCTTTCTTT. Residues: CAIRGATSTEAFF.